This T cell receptor (beta chain) was profiled in a study of blood T cell repertoires in COVID-19. The study recruited people aged about 18 to 89 years across roughly 25 US areas. Clinical history reported by participants formed the basis on which cohorts were assigned. Methods used by the authors: Reference gene primer amplification yielded estimated nucleated cell counts. TCRdb keeps only in-frame clones here, not all; method: immunoSEQ multiplex PCR. Clone size and the V and J calls come from that table; the DNA yielded D and trimming. This sample has 310,000 or so clones, with approximately 92% found just once. Per the germline V gene, CDR1 is SGDLS and CDR2 is YYNGEE. The CDR3 runs to 14 residues. V gave up 3 bases and J gave up 2 bases, with 12 bases separating them.

The origin of this receptor is a woman aged 30 to 39 who had recovered from COVID-19. The sequenced sample was PBMCs or T cells enriched from blood (not recorded which). J is TRBJ2-7 and V is TRBV9; D gene uncertain. CDR3 coding DNA: TGTGCCAGCAGCGCCTCCCAACTCCCCTACGAGCAGTACTTC. This encodes CASSASQLPYEQYF.